These 17 T cell receptor beta chains came from one sample sequenced in a study of cytomegalovirus exposure and HLA in healthy donors. Data came from immunoSEQ multiplex PCR; TCRdb stores just in-frame clones and leaves some out. This table holds about 180,000 clones, around 84% found once. The sequencing input was PBMCs. Receptors originate from a man between 18 and 35 years old in good health and CMV-seropositive.

The chain employs TRBV27 and TRBJ1-5, with 7 bases that match TRBD1. CDR1 and CDR2 from the germline V gene are MNHEY and SMNVEV (reference sequence). The CDR3 covers 19 residues. V lost 4 bases to trimming and J lost 0 bases; unmatched junction nucleotides: 15. In nucleotides, the CDR3 is TGTGCCAGCAGTTCCCGGGCTTCAGGGGGGACGTATAGCAATCAGCCCCAGCATTTT. It codes for CASSSRASGGTYSNQPQHF.

The sample holds one count of this clone. The gene calls are TRBV27 and TRBJ2-1; 10 bases match TRBD2. Germline lookup yields CDR1 MNHEY and CDR2 SMNVEV (reference sequence). Trimming cost V 2 bases and J 6 bases; bases outside gene matches: 7. The CDR3 totals 16 residues. In nucleotides, the CDR3 is TGTGCCAGCAGTTTAACTGGGCTAGCGGGAGTCAATGAGCAGTTCTTC. Amino acid sequence: CASSLTGLAGVNEQFF.

The V call is TRBV5-1, the J call TRBJ1-1; possibly TRBD1 for D (5 bases). The length of the CDR3 is 14 residues. Trimming took 0 bases from V and 5 from J, leaving 11 bases between them. The germline V gene encodes CDR1 SGHRS and CDR2 YFSETQ. This chain's CDR3 is CASSLEHPGTEAFF. The CDR3 region has the DNA TGCGCCAGCAGCTTGGAACACCCAGGGACTGAAGCTTTCTTT.

The genes are TRBV11-2 and TRBJ2-1; 8 bases line up with TRBD2. This CDR3 comprises 17 residues. Germline CDR1 reads SGHAT; CDR2 reads FQNNGV. Losses at the gene ends were 1 base for V and 0 bases for J; bases not matched to a gene: 5. The CDR3 loop reads CASSLVAGSSSYNEQFF. Written as DNA, the CDR3 is TGTGCCAGCAGCTTAGTAGCGGGGTCGAGCTCCTACAATGAGCAGTTCTTC.

The rearrangement joins TRBV2 to TRBJ1-5, with 7 nucleotides matching TRBD1. The CDR3 consists of 15 residues. Trimming took 6 bases from V and 4 from J; bases not matched to a gene: 9. Per the germline V gene, CDR1 is SNHLY and CDR2 is FYNNEI. The CDR3 DNA follows: TGTGCCAGCAGGGTGGAACAGGGGACAAATCAGCCCCAGCATTTT. It specifies CASRVEQGTNQPQHF. Supplemented by reference TRBV2 and TRBJ1-5, the full variable domain reads EPEVTQTPSHQVTQMGQEVILRCVPISNHLYFYWYRQILGQKVEFLVSFYNNEISEKSEIFDDQFSVERPDGSNFTLKIRSTKLEDSAMYFCASRVEQGTNQPQHFGDGTRLSIL.

The chain has TRBV7-8 and TRBJ1-6, with 11 bases that match TRBD1. CDR1 and CDR2 (germline): SGHVS, FQNEAQ. The CDR3 contains 14 residues. After removal of 4 bases from V and 10 bases from J, the junction contained 3 bases not matched to a gene. The CDR3 region has the DNA TGTGCCAGCAGCTCGGGACAGGGGGACTCACCCCTCCACTTT. Translating it yields CASSSGQGDSPLHF.

This sequence joins TRBV11-3 and TRBJ2-7, with D possibly TRBD2 on 6 matching bases. From germline, CDR1 is SGHNT and CDR2 YENEEA. The CDR3 sequence is 15 residues long. V was trimmed by 3 bases and J by 0 bases, leaving 12 bases between them. The CDR3 spells CASSFGRGSSYEQYF. The DNA of the CDR3 is TGTGCCAGCAGCTTTGGACGGGGGAGCTCCTACGAGCAGTACTTC.

The chain links TRBV27 to TRBJ2-1, with a tentative D call TRBD1 (6 bases). Germline V lookup: CDR1 MNHEY, CDR2 SMNVEV (reference sequence). V lost 2 bases, J lost 4 bases, and 12 bases lay in between. The CDR3 contains 15 residues. DNA of the CDR3: TGTGCCAGCAGTTTACGCCAGGGGAGTTACAATGAGCAGTTCTTC. Translating it yields CASSLRQGSYNEQFF.

The V and J genes are TRBV29-1 and TRBJ2-3; 7 nucleotides line up with TRBD2. The CDR3 has 15 residues. V lost 6 bases, J lost 2 bases, and 11 bases stayed unmatched. CDR1 and CDR2 from the germline V gene are SQVTM and ANQGSEA. CDR3 in amino acids: CSVQPTGGPTDTQYF. In DNA form, the CDR3 reads TGCAGCGTGCAACCCACGGGAGGCCCCACAGATACGCAGTATTTT.

V and J are TRBV28 and TRBJ2-5; 8 bases agree with TRBD1. This CDR3 has 14 amino acids. Germline CDR1 is MDHEN and CDR2 is SYDVKM. Germline trimming cut 5 bases from V and 7 bases from J; bases unmatched to any gene: 9. CDR3 loop: CASSHGTGAGTQYF. CDR3 bases: TGTGCCAGCAGTCACGGGACAGGAGCAGGGACCCAGTACTTC.

V usage is TRBV7-9 and J usage is TRBJ2-2; D might be TRBD1 (7 bases). This CDR3 region has 17 residues. Germline-derived CDR1 and CDR2 are SEHNR and FQNEAQ (reference sequence). With 1 base removed from V and 4 bases from J, the gap between germline ends came to 16 bases. In nucleotides, the CDR3 is TGTGCCAGCAGCTTAGGGACCGGAGGGGGCGGCACCGGGGAGCTGTTTTTT. It codes for CASSLGTGGGGTGELFF.

The rearrangement joins TRBV9 to TRBJ1-5, with D unresolved. The CDR3 is made up of 14 amino acids. CDR1 and CDR2 from the germline V gene are SGDLS and YYNGEE. V was trimmed by 4 bases and J by 0 bases, leaving 8 bases between them. DNA of the CDR3: TGTGCCAGCAGCTCCGGCGGTAGCAATCAGCCCCAGCATTTT. Its protein is CASSSGGSNQPQHF.

The chain links TRBV6-6 to TRBJ2-2, with 7 positions matching TRBD1. V was clipped by 5 bases and J by 6 bases; unmatched bases: 6. Per germline, CDR1 MNHNY and CDR2 SVGAGI (reference sequence). CDR3 length: 14 amino acids. CDR3 in amino acids: CASSIRQGAGELFF. CDR3 coding DNA: TGTGCCAGCAGTATTCGACAGGGTGCCGGGGAGCTGTTTTTT.

CDR3 amino acids: CASSMRGVTGVITPYEQYF. CDR3 bases: TGTGCCAGTAGTATGCGGGGGGTGACAGGCGTTATAACCCCCTACGAGCAGTACTTC. The rearrangement joins TRBV19 to TRBJ2-7, with TRBD2 identical over 8 bases. CDR1 LNHDA and CDR2 SQIVND come from the germline V gene (reference sequence). V dropped 3 bases and J dropped 2; count of bases not matched to a gene: 18. The CDR3 covers 19 residues.

This clone was seen once. The V call is TRBV28, the J call TRBJ2-7; 9 bases are a match to TRBD1. V lost 3 bases to trimming and J lost 3 bases; unmatched junction nucleotides: 3. Germline V lookup: CDR1 MDHEN, CDR2 SYDVKM. The CDR3 totals 14 residues. Written as DNA, the CDR3 is TGTGCCAGCAGTTTCGGGACAGGGATCTACGAGCAGTACTTC. It yields the protein CASSFGTGIYEQYF.

This clone was seen a few times. V usage is TRBV11-2 and J usage is TRBJ1-2; 8 bases align to TRBD1. The germline V gene encodes CDR1 SGHAT and CDR2 FQNNGV. Trimming took 1 base from V and 6 from J; bases not matched to a gene: 13. CDR3 length: 17 amino acids. The CDR3 sequence is CASSLGWAGDRTHGYTF. DNA of the CDR3: TGTGCCAGCAGCTTAGGCTGGGCGGGGGACAGGACCCATGGCTACACCTTC.

The gene calls are TRBV18 and TRBJ2-7; 8 nucleotides agree with TRBD2. The CDR3 loop spans 15 amino acids. Germline loops: CDR1 KGHSH, CDR2 LQKENI. Germline trimming cut 3 bases from V and 2 bases from J; bases unmatched to any gene: 6. The CDR3 loop is CASSPELAATYEQYF. CDR3 nucleotide sequence: TGTGCCAGCTCACCCGAACTAGCGGCAACCTACGAGCAGTACTTC. The full variable domain, rest sourced from reference TRBV18 and TRBJ2-7, is NAGVMQNPRHLVRRRGQEARLRCSPMKGHSHVYWYRQLPEEGLKFMVYLQKENIIDESGMPKERFSAEFPKEGPSILRIQQVVRGDSAAYFCASSPELAATYEQYFGPGTRLTVT.